The TCR beta chain described here comes from a study of T-cell reconstitution after alpha-beta-depleted transplantation in children. V dropped 3 bases and J dropped 1 base, with 9 bases sitting between them. CDR3 length equals 13 residues. Germline V CDR1 and CDR2: DFQATT, SNEGSKA (reference sequence). Study results and caveats: Several hundred expanded graft clones reportedly were the source of alpha-beta T cells about two months after transplant. One year after transplant, T-cell counts and diversity came mostly from newly produced T cells. Some patients showed high day-60 TCRbeta diversity, which derived from surviving recipient T cells and thymic progenitors.

The sample holds many counts of this clonotype. The antigen is not known. Unique molecular identifiers were incorporated when the TCRbeta library was constructed. TCRdb redid the calling of the PCR reads with MiXCR, one entry per CDR3 protein. The sample lists about 580,000 distinct CDR3 sequences, approximately 22% seen once, with roughly 13% in the top ten. The clonotype originates from a boy in the first two years of life who had a stem cell transplant for acute myeloid leukemia, so the T cells may come from the graft donor. The genes are TRBV20-1 and TRBJ2-5; no reliable D call. Here the sequenced sample was PBMCs, mostly from graft donor cells, taken 360 days after TCRalphabeta/CD19-depleted stem cell transplant. CDR3 bases: TGCAGTGCTAGGTCACAGCCCCAAGAGACCCAGTACTTC. Encoded protein: CSARSQPQETQYF.